This is a list of T cell receptor beta chains from one sample in a study of shared clonotypes between healthy human individuals. The protocol was immunoSEQ multiplex PCR, while the TCRdb copy is restricted to in-frame clones and leaves out a portion. The table records hundreds of thousands of clones, roughly 97% of them present only once. Material: naive CD4+ T cells sorted from blood. The receptors were sampled from a woman in her 30s in good health. The CDR3 runs from the conserved cysteine through the conserved F or W.

J gene | V gene | CDR3 protein
TRBJ2-1 | TRBV4-1 | CASSQDPGLAGKGGSNEQFF
TRBJ2-3 | TRBV6-6 | CASRLGAGTDTQYF
TRBJ2-1 | TRBV27 | CASSLLGAGQANNEQFF
TRBJ2-7 | TRBV7-5 | CVRSKKQGPLSYEQYF
TRBJ1-1 | TRBV28 | CASSLREAEAFF
TRBJ2-7 | TRBV19 | CASRGQSYEQYF
TRBJ1-5 | TRBV19 | CASRGSLNQPQHF
TRBJ2-7 | TRBV2 | CASGGTGGSSGGYYEQYF
TRBJ2-1 | TRBV19 | CASSIGRTGVRSSGGYNEQFF
TRBJ1-1 | TRBV5-1 | CASSFGVRLVGTEAFF
TRBJ1-2 | TRBV28 | CASRGGRDYGYTF
TRBJ2-3 | TRBV5-4 | CASSYPSGSPSTDTQYF
TRBJ2-1 | TRBV27 | CASSSRLAGQVDNEQFF
TRBJ2-3 | TRBV28 | CASKTGGARDTQYF
TRBJ2-1 | TRBV27 | CASSLRAGEFNEQFF
TRBJ2-2 | TRBV19 | CASRSQGMRELFF
TRBJ2-7 | TRBV7-2 | CASSYTSGTYEQYF
TRBJ2-1 | TRBV19 | CASSTEEGYEQFF
TRBJ2-4 | TRBV21-1 | CASRMPTRDREDKNIQYF
TRBJ1-1 | TRBV6-1 | CASSENRLGQSNTEAFF
TRBJ1-5 | TRBV29-1 | CSVGQYNQPQHF
TRBJ2-3 | TRBV2 | CASSGTSGDTQYF
TRBJ2-3 | TRBV28 | CASSPPPAGVWDTQYF
TRBJ2-7 | TRBV28 | CASSFFGRSSYEQYF
TRBJ1-1 | TRBV28 | CASRKQGAEAFF
TRBJ2-5 | TRBV19 | CPDDPERAVIFLETQETQYF
TRBJ1-2 | TRBV6-5 | CASTNSGGNYGYTF